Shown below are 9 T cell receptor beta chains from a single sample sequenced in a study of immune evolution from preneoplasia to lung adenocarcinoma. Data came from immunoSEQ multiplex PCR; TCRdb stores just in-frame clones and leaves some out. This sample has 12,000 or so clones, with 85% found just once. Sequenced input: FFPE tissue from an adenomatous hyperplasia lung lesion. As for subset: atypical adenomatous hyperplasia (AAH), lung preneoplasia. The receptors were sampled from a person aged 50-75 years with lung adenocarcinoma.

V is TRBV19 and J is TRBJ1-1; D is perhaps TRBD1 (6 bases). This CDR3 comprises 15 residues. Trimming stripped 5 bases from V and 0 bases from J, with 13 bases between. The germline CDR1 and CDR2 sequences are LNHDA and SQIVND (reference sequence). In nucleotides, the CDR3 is TGTGCCAGTAGTTTGTCGGGACAACTGAACACTGAAGCTTTCTTT. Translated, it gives CASSLSGQLNTEAFF.

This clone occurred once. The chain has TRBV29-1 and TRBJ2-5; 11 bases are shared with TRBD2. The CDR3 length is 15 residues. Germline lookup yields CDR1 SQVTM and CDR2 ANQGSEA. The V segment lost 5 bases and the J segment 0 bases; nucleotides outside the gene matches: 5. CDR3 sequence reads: CSVFGTSGHQETQYF. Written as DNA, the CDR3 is TGCAGCGTTTTTGGGACTAGCGGTCACCAAGAGACCCAGTACTTC.

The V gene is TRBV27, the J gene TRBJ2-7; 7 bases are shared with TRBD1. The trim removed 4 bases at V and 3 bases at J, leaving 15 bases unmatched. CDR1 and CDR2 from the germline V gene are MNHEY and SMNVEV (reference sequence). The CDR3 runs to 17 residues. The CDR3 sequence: CASSSLRKTGMIYEQYF. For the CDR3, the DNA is TGTGCCAGCAGTTCCCTACGTAAGACAGGGATGATCTACGAGCAGTACTTC.

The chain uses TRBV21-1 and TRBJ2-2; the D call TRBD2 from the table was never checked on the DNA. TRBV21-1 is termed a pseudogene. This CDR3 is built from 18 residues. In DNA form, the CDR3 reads TGTGCCAGCAGCAAACCGGCGCGGAGGGCGAAGGACACCGGGGAGCTGTTTTTT. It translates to CASSKPARRAKDTGELFF.

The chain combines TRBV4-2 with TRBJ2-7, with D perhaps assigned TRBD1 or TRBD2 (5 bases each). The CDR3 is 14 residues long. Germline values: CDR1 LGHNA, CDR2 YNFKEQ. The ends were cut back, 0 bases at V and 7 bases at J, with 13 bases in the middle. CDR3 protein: CASSQDVFGGEQYF. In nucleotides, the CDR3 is TGTGCCAGCAGCCAAGATGTATTTGGGGGAGAGCAGTACTTC.

CDR3: CASSLDRGQPQHF. The CDR3 nucleotides are TGTGCCAGCAGCTTAGATAGGGGTCAGCCCCAGCATTTT. The gene calls are TRBV11-3 and TRBJ1-5, with D possibly TRBD1 on 5 matching bases. The CDR3 consists of 13 residues. Trimming pared 0 bases from V and 6 bases from J, leaving 6 bases between. The germline CDR1 and CDR2 sequences are SGHNT and YENEEA.

The CDR3 region has the DNA TGCGCCAGCAGCTTGGAACCGGGACAGGGGGCAGGGGGCTACACCTTC. Amino acid sequence: CASSLEPGQGAGGYTF. V usage is TRBV5-1 and J usage is TRBJ1-2, with 12 bases fitting TRBD1. This CDR3 has 16 residues. Germline loops: CDR1 SGHRS, CDR2 YFSETQ. Trimming cost V 0 bases and J 8 bases; bases outside gene matches: 8.

The CDR3 coding sequence is TGTGCCAGCAGACGGGGGGACTCCAAGGCGCACGAGCAGTACTTC. Its protein is CASRRGDSKAHEQYF. The chain joins TRBV7-9 to TRBJ2-7; 7 bases map to TRBD2. This CDR3 region has 15 residues. V shed 6 bases and J 5 bases; nucleotides not matched to a gene: 13. Germline values: CDR1 SEHNR, CDR2 FQNEAQ (reference sequence).

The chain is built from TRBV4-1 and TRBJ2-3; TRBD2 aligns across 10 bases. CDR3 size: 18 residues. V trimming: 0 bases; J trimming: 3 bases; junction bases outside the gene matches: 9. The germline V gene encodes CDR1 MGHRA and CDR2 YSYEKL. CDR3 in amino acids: CASSQDFWASGRTDTQYF. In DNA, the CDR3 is TGCGCCAGCAGCCAAGATTTTTGGGCTAGCGGGAGAACAGATACGCAGTATTTT.